Sequencing of this T cell receptor (beta chain) was carried out in a study of T cells in Graves' hyperthyroidism and ophthalmopathy (dated by TCRdb to between 2018 and 2021). For the wider study: Peripheral blood was sampled at the time of initial diagnosis, prior to any treatment. Once sampling was done, hyperthyroidism patients were given methimazole at a starting dose of 30 mg daily, whereas ophthalmopathy patients were given high-dose intravenous methylprednisolone. The roughly 91 discovery patients were randomly divided into training and test sets at a 7:3 ratio. TCR Vbeta CDR3 sequencing of 130 to 150 peripheral blood samples (approximately 44 ophthalmopathy, 75 hyperthyroidism and 17 progressor patients) is reported in the paper. In more than five Graves' hyperthyroidism patients, the study also compared T-cell repertoires from thyroid tissue with T-cell repertoires from blood. Whether ophthalmopathy could be predicted prospectively was tested in an independent validation cohort made up of under 20 hyperthyroidism patients plus 17 patients who later progressed to ophthalmopathy. To identify TCR V-J signatures that set the groups apart, the researchers used a discovery cohort of about a hundred patients, made up of roughly 45 with Graves' ophthalmopathy and 57 with stable Graves' hyperthyroidism. What the study reported, not specific to this receptor: Sample size was not statistically predetermined, and investigators were not blinded to group allocation. In validation, the model predicted progression to ophthalmopathy with approximately 70% sensitivity and 72% to 85% specificity, a median of about 6.7 months before onset. Most expanded thyroid clonotypes (frequency above 0.001) were also found in blood, which suggests that blood repertoires may mirror thyroid immune responses. A 13 V-J signature model separated ophthalmopathy from stable hyperthyroidism, with just over 85% sensitivity and just under 84% specificity in cross-validation and 80%/75% in testing.

The TCR beta CDR3 regions were amplified from the RNA transcripts. The first round of RT-PCR for the TCR CDR3 was performed with the HTBI primer set and the Qiagen OneStep RT-PCR kit. The libraries were constructed in a second round of multiplex PCR and then size-selected and purified. Paired-end sequencing of the libraries was performed with 100 bp reads on an Illumina HiSeq2000. Regarding the original processing steps: SOAPnuke was used to process the raw data, with reads discarded if the reads contained adapters or uncalled bases, had a mean Phred below 15, or lacked an exact constant-primer or identifier match. COPE v1.2.5 was used to merge high-quality paired reads, and clonotypes were defined as unique nucleotide sequences. MiTCR v1.1 was used to align the clonotypes against IMGT TRBV, TRBD and TRBJ reference segments. The analysis was restricted to V-J combinations with a frequency above 0.0001, which together covered 99.2% of the repertoires. A TCS score was defined as the ratio of F50 (clonal expansion) to E x V (chaos), with BLOSUM62-based TCRdist applied between CDR3 peptides within each V-J. Welch's t-statistics and random forest reduced 500 to 550 V-J features to 13, which were used in a naive Bayes classifier (R e1071). Thyroid-blood repertoire similarity was quantified with the Morisita-Horn index. TCRdb itself trimmed the public reads at Q25 with fastp, ran MiXCR and retained productive beta chains. Rows with one shared CDR3 protein collapse into an entry with the most common genes and DNA. TCRdb's processing, not the authors' own work, is the source of the V and J calls. This sample holds approximately 30,000 distinct CDR3 sequences; 40% to 65% were observed only once. In total, the top ten clones hold 25% of the sample.

Comments on this clonotype: The antigen it binds to is not known. The record has no base qualities; no much larger clone is one base away.

Moderately to severely active disease, a Clinical Activity Score of at least 3, a NOSPECS grade of at least 4, and a duration under 3 months were present in ophthalmopathy patients. The study excluded patients with uncontrolled infections, other autoimmune diseases, pregnancy or lactation. Clinical symptoms, serum thyroxine and TRAb, thyroid ultrasound, and orbital computed tomography formed the basis for the diagnoses. PBMCs were separated from 10 ml of fresh peripheral blood using Ficoll-Paque density gradient centrifugation. Trizol reagent was used to extract total RNA, and RNA quality was then checked on an Agilent 2100 Bioanalyzer. The CDR3, from cysteine to phenylalanine, totals 14 residues. Only the CDR3 portion is preserved as DNA: 42 bases, with reading frame beginning at the first base. Cut back by 4 bases and 6 bases, the V and J ends lie 11 bases apart. CDR1 SGHRS and CDR2 YFSETQ were looked up in the germline V gene.

Sequencing was performed on blood. This TCR derives from a woman in her forties with Graves' ophthalmopathy. The chain links TRBV5-1 with TRBJ1-6, and the D gene may be TRBD1, 5 bases matching. The CDR3 sequence is CASSIATANSPLHF. The nucleotide sequence is given as TGCGCCAGCAGCATTGCGACAGCTAATTCACCCCTCCACTTT.